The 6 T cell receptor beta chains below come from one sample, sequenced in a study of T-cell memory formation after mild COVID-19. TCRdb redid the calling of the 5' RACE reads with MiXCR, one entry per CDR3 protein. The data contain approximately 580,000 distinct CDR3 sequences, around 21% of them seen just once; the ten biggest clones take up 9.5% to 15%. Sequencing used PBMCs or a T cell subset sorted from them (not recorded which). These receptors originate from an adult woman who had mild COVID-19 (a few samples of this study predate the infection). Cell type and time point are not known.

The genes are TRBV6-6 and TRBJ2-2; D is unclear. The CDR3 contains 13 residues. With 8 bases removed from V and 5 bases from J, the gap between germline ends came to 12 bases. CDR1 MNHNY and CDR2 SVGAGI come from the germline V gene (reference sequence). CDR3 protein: CASGPFGTGELFF. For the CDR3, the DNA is TGTGCCAGCGGGCCGTTCGGGACCGGGGAGCTGTTTTTT.

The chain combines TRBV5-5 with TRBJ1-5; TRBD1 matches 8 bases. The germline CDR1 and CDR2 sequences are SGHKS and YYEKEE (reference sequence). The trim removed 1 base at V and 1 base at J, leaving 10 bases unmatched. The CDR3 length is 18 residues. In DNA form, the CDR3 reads TGTGCCAGCAGCTTGACAGGGACAGGTCCAAGGAGCAATCAGCCCCAGCATTTT. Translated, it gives CASSLTGTGPRSNQPQHF.

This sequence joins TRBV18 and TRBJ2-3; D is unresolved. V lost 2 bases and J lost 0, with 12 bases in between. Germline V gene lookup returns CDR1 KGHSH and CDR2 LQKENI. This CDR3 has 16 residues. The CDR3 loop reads CASSPRAASSTDTQYF. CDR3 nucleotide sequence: TGTGCCAGCTCACCAAGGGCCGCCTCTAGCACAGATACGCAGTATTTT.

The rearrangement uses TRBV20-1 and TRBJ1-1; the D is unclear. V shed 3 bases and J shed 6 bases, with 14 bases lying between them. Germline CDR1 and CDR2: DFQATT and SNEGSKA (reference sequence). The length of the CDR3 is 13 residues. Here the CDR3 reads CSARGRLSSEAFF. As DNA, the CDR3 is TGCAGTGCTAGGGGCAGGCTTTCTTCTGAAGCTTTCTTT.

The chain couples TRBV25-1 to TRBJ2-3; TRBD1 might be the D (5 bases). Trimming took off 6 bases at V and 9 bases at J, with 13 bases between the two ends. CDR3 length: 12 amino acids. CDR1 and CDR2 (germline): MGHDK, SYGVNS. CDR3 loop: CASRGVWGTQYF. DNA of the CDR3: TGTGCCAGCAGAGGGGTATGGGGAACGCAGTATTTT.

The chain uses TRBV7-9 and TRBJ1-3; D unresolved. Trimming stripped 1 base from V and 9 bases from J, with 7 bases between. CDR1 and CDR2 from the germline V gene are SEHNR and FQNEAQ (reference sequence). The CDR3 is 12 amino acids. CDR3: CASSLETSTIYF. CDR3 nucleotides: TGTGCCAGCAGCTTAGAAACCTCCACCATATATTTT.